The source of this T cell receptor beta chain is a study of blood T cell repertoires in COVID-19. V lost 4 bases and J lost 7, with 17 bases in between. There are 14 residues in the CDR3. Germline-derived CDR1 and CDR2 are SGHDT and YYEEEE. Generated by immunoSEQ multiplex PCR, the TCRdb table keeps only in-frame clones and is missing some. Here the sample spans about 46,000 clones, 87% being singletons. This chain connects TRBV5-6 to TRBJ1-2; D is perhaps TRBD1 (6 bases). The sequence derives from a human donor in a cohort sampled during active COVID-19. The specimen was peripheral blood. CDR3 nucleotides: TGTGCCAGCAGCCCCGACGGGACATCTGCTGGCTACACCTTC. Protein sequence: CASSPDGTSAGYTF.